This T cell receptor (beta chain) originates from a study of vaccination effects on CD4 cells after COVID-19. Data came from immunoSEQ multiplex PCR; TCRdb stores just in-frame clones and leaves some out. This repertoire shows about 15,000 clones, about 70% found once; its top ten account for approximately 23%. Peptide-pool stimulation followed by sequencing identified expanded antigen-specific CD4+ clonotypes in the ViraFEST assay. CD4+ T cells were isolated after approximately 10 days of culture. Participants got two doses of BNT162b2 or mRNA-1273 vaccine. They grew two million PBMC in each well, adding around 9 IU/ml IL-2 and 10 ug/ml peptides. Of note for this clone: What it binds is not known.

The CDR3 contains 16 residues. Germline V CDR1 and CDR2: SGHRS, YFSETQ. V was pared by 4 bases and J by 8 bases, with 15 bases of the junction left unmatched. This rearrangement joins TRBV5-1 to TRBJ2-1, with TRBD2 identical over 7 bases. The sequenced sample was CD4+ T cells from PBMCs cultured with HCoV-NL63 spike peptides, obtained after COVID-19 vaccination. This TCR was recovered from a human donor who received a COVID-19 vaccine. The chain's CDR3 is CASSPGLGGWTDEQFF. Here the CDR3 DNA reads TGCGCCAGCAGCCCGGGGTTGGGGGGGTGGACGGATGAGCAGTTCTTC.